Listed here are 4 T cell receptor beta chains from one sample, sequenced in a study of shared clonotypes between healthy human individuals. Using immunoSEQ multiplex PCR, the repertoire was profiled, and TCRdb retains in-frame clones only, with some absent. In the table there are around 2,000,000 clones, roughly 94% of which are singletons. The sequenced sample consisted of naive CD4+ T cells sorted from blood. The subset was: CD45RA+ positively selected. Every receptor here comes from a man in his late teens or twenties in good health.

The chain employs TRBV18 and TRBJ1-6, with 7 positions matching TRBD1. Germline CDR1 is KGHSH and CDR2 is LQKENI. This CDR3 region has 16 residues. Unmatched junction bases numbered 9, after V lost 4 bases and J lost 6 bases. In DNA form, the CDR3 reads TGTGCCAGCTCACAATCGACAGGGCCGAGTAATTCACCCCTCCACTTT. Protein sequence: CASSQSTGPSNSPLHF.

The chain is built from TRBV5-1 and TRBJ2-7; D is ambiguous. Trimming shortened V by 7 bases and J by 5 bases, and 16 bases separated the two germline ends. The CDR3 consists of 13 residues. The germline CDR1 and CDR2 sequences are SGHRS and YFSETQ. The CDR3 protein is CASRSGLEDEQYF. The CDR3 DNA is TGCGCCAGCCGCTCCGGCCTCGAGGACGAGCAGTACTTC.

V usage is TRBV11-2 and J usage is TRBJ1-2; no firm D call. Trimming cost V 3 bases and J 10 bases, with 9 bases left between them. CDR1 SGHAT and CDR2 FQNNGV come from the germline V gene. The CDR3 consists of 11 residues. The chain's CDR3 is CASSLVGYYTF. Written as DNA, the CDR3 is TGTGCCAGCAGCTTGGTGGGTTACTACACCTTC.

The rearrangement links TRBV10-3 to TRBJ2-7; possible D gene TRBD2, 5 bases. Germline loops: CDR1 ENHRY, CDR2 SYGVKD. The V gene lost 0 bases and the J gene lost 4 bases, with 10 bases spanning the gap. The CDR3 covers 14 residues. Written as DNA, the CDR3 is TGTGCCATCAGTGAGTCCGGCGGGCGATACGAGCAGTACTTC. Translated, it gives CAISESGGRYEQYF.